Shown below are 24 T cell receptor beta chains from a single sample sequenced in a study of OX40 agonist ivuxolimab in advanced cancers. Data came from immunoSEQ multiplex PCR; TCRdb stores just in-frame clones and leaves some out. Among tens of thousands of clones listed, approximately 90% were seen once. Material: CD4+ or CD8+ T cells sorted from blood, obtained in a trial of the OX40 agonist ivuxolimab. Source of these receptors: an adult with an advanced solid tumor such as melanoma, head and neck, liver or kidney cancer.

The chain joins TRBV19 to TRBJ1-1, with D possibly TRBD1 on 5 matching bases. The germline CDR1 and CDR2 sequences are LNHDA and SQIVND (reference sequence). Trimming removed 1 base at V and 1 base at J, with 10 bases between. This CDR3 comprises 15 residues. CDR3: CASSIVRQPNTEAFF. In DNA form, the CDR3 reads TGTGCCAGTAGTATAGTTCGACAGCCGAACACTGAAGCTTTCTTT.

The rearrangement links TRBV27 to TRBJ2-5, with TRBD2 matching 9 bases. Gene TRBJ2-7 matches the end of the DNA better, so the J call may be wrong. The germline V gene encodes CDR1 MNHEY and CDR2 SMNVEV (reference sequence). The CDR3 is 15 amino acids. DNA for the CDR3: TGTGCCAGCAGTCACGCGGGGGGGACGGGCTACGAGCAGTACTTC. Its translation: CASSHAGGTGYEQYF.

The rearrangement joins TRBV9 to TRBJ2-5, with TRBD2 matching over 12 bases. Germline CDR1 SGDLS, CDR2 YYNGEE. The trim removed 2 bases at V and 9 bases at J, leaving 8 bases unmatched. CDR3 length: 15 amino acids. CDR3 DNA sequence: TGTGCCAGCAGCGTGGTAACTAGCGGGAGGTTGTCCCAGTACTTC. Translated, it gives CASSVVTSGRLSQYF.

This clone was found a few times. J is TRBJ2-3 and V is TRBV19; D is uncertain. CDR1 and CDR2 (germline): LNHDA, SQIVND (reference sequence). This CDR3 comprises 16 residues. Deletions cut 3 bases from V and 0 bases from J, with 13 bases between. CDR3 DNA sequence: TGTGCCAGTAGTATTAGTGTTCGGGTGAGCACAGATACGCAGTATTTT. It encodes CASSISVRVSTDTQYF. The entire variable domain, with the rest obtained from reference TRBV19 and TRBJ2-3, is as follows: DGGITQSPKYLFRKEGQNVTLSCEQNLNHDAMYWYRQDPGQGLRLIYYSQIVNDFQKGDIAEGYSVSREKKESFPLTVTSAQKNPTAFYLCASSISVRVSTDTQYFGPGTRLTVL.

This chain joins TRBV6-5 and TRBJ2-1; D possibly corresponds to TRBD2 (6 bases). This CDR3 comprises 15 residues. Per the germline V gene, CDR1 is MNHEY and CDR2 is SVGAGI. Trimming shortened V by 7 bases and J by 2 bases, and 15 bases separated the two germline ends. Here the CDR3 reads CASNLVGGPYNEQFF. CDR3 DNA sequence: TGTGCCAGCAATCTTGTGGGGGGTCCCTACAATGAGCAGTTCTTC.

The chain links TRBV5-1 to TRBJ2-1; 11 positions match TRBD1. The CDR3 has 16 residues. V shed 0 bases, J shed 12 bases, and the junction held 11 bases outside the gene matches. Germline V gene sequence: CDR1 SGHRS, CDR2 YFSETQ. The CDR3 DNA is TGCGCCAGCAGCTTGGACGGACAGGGGGCAGTGGTGGGGCAGTTCTTC. Its translation is CASSLDGQGAVVGQFF.

This chain joins TRBV9 and TRBJ2-1, with 8 bases that match TRBD2. Germline V gene sequence: CDR1 SGDLS, CDR2 YYNGEE. The CDR3 has 17 residues. The trim removed 3 bases at V and 1 base at J, leaving 9 bases unmatched. The CDR3 sequence: CASSAILSGSSYNEQFF. CDR3 bases: TGTGCCAGCAGCGCCATACTGAGCGGGAGTTCCTACAATGAGCAGTTCTTC.

The CDR3 DNA reads TGTGCCAGTAGTATTGGAGGTGCGAATGAGCAGTTCTTC. Translated: CASSIGGANEQFF. The gene calls are TRBV19 and TRBJ2-1; a weak D match, TRBD2 (5 bases). V lost 3 bases and J lost 7, with 10 bases in between. The CDR3 covers 13 residues. Germline assignment: CDR1 LNHDA and CDR2 SQIVND (reference sequence). Complete variable domain (other parts from reference TRBV19 and TRBJ2-1): DGGITQSPKYLFRKEGQNVTLSCEQNLNHDAMYWYRQDPGQGLRLIYYSQIVNDFQKGDIAEGYSVSREKKESFPLTVTSAQKNPTAFYLCASSIGGANEQFFGPGTRLTVL.

V is TRBV2 and J is TRBJ2-7, with 10 bases that match TRBD2. The CDR3 sequence is 13 residues long. Germline V CDR1 and CDR2: SNHLY, FYNNEI. V trimming: 7 bases; J trimming: 8 bases; junction bases outside the gene matches: 8. CDR3 sequence: CASKGTSEVKQYF. The CDR3 nucleotides read TGTGCCAGCAAGGGGACTAGCGAGGTGAAGCAGTACTTC.

This rearrangement joins TRBV7-6 to TRBJ2-7, with TRBD2 matching over 8 bases. Germline V CDR1 and CDR2: SGHVS, FNYEAQ. The trim removed 0 bases at V and 3 bases at J, leaving 1 base unmatched. The CDR3 loop spans 14 amino acids. This chain's CDR3 is CASSLASGNYEQYF. DNA for the CDR3: TGTGCCAGCAGCTTAGCTAGCGGGAACTACGAGCAGTACTTC.

The chain uses TRBV27 and TRBJ1-1; D not resolved. The CDR3 is 16 amino acids. Germline V lookup: CDR1 MNHEY, CDR2 SMNVEV (reference sequence). V lost 0 bases and J 5 bases, leaving 16 bases between the germline ends. CDR3 in amino acids: CASSLSFPGVETEAFF. The CDR3 DNA is TGTGCCAGCAGTTTATCGTTCCCCGGTGTAGAGACTGAAGCTTTCTTT.

The V and J genes are TRBV6-5 and TRBJ2-7; D is uncertain. The V end was cut by 0 bases, the J end by 3 bases, with 9 bases between. The CDR3 runs to 14 residues. Germline V gives CDR1 MNHEY, CDR2 SVGAGI. This CDR3 is CASSYSGLVYEQYF. The CDR3 nucleotides read TGTGCCAGCAGTTACTCGGGTCTAGTCTACGAGCAGTACTTC.

The J gene is TRBJ2-5, the V gene TRBV7-8; 12 bases are a match to TRBD1. This CDR3 spans 16 amino acids. From germline, CDR1 is SGHVS and CDR2 FQNEAQ. Trimming at V came to 0 bases and at J to 5 bases, leaving 4 bases not matched to a gene. CDR3: CASSLAGTGGGETQYF. The CDR3 DNA reads as TGTGCCAGCAGCTTAGCCGGGACAGGGGGCGGGGAGACCCAGTACTTC. The complete variable domain, with remaining parts taken from reference TRBV7-8 and TRBJ2-5, reads GAGVSQSPRYKVAKRGQDVALRCDPISGHVSLFWYQQALGQGPEFLTYFQNEAQLDKSGLPSDRFFAERPEGSVSTLKIQRTQQEDSAVYLCASSLAGTGGGETQYFGPGTRLLVL.

The chain is built from TRBV2 and TRBJ2-2; 7 positions agree with TRBD1. Germline CDR1 SNHLY, CDR2 FYNNEI. The CDR3 runs 14 residues. J was trimmed by 4 bases and V by 7 bases; bases with no gene match: 6. CDR3 sequence reads: CASIGPGGTGELFF. In nucleotides, the CDR3 is TGTGCCAGCATAGGGCCAGGGGGCACCGGGGAGCTGTTTTTT. The full variable domain, rest sourced from reference TRBV2 and TRBJ2-2, is EPEVTQTPSHQVTQMGQEVILRCVPISNHLYFYWYRQILGQKVEFLVSFYNNEISEKSEIFDDQFSVERPDGSNFTLKIRSTKLEDSAMYFCASIGPGGTGELFFGEGSRLTVL.

This sequence joins TRBV6-1 and TRBJ2-7, with D tentatively TRBD1 (5 bases). The CDR3 totals 14 residues. Trimming removed 3 bases from V and 0 bases from J, with 9 bases in between. Germline CDR1 reads MNHNS; CDR2 reads SASEGT. CDR3 in DNA: TGTGCCAGCAGTGACCAGGGAAGCTCCTACGAGCAGTACTTC. Protein sequence: CASSDQGSSYEQYF.

The chain has TRBV28 and TRBJ2-5; D ambiguous. The germline V gene encodes CDR1 MDHEN and CDR2 SYDVKM. The CDR3 extends over 14 amino acids. With 5 bases removed from V and 2 bases from J, the gap between germline ends came to 12 bases. CDR3 DNA sequence: TGTGCCAGCAGTCCCAAGTCCTTACAAGAGACCCAGTACTTC. It is translated as CASSPKSLQETQYF.

The rearrangement uses TRBV6-1 and TRBJ2-7; 9 bases line up with TRBD1. The CDR3 totals 13 residues. Unmatched junction bases numbered 3, after V lost 8 bases and J lost 1 base. Germline lookup yields CDR1 MNHNS and CDR2 SASEGT. CDR3 amino acids: CASPGTGSYEQYF. CDR3 nucleotides: TGTGCCAGCCCCGGGACAGGGTCCTACGAGCAGTACTTC.

CDR3 loop: CASSLGDRGLETQYF. The CDR3 nucleotides read TGTGCCAGCAGTTTAGGCGACAGGGGCCTGGAGACCCAGTACTTC. The J gene is TRBJ2-5, the V gene TRBV28; 8 bases line up with TRBD1. V gave up 2 bases and J gave up 5 bases; unmatched junction bases: 7. Germline V gene data show CDR1 as MDHEN and CDR2 as SYDVKM. The CDR3 has 15 amino acids.

This chain connects TRBV4-1 to TRBJ1-4, with a possible D match to TRBD1 (6 bases). Germline-derived CDR1 and CDR2 are MGHRA and YSYEKL. The CDR3 has 15 residues. Trimming stripped 1 base from V and 8 bases from J, with 14 bases between. The CDR3 sequence is CASSQGGTLDEKLFF. CDR3 bases: TGCGCCAGCAGCCAAGGGGGGACACTAGACGAAAAACTGTTTTTT.

The rearrangement uses TRBV11-3 and TRBJ2-1; tentatively, D is TRBD2 (6 bases). V gave up 5 bases and J gave up 0 bases, with 14 bases separating them. Germline V lookup: CDR1 SGHNT, CDR2 YENEEA. CDR3 length equals 16 residues. The CDR3 reads CASSNNAGSSYNEQFF. In nucleotides, the CDR3 is TGTGCCAGCAGCAATAATGCGGGGAGCTCCTACAATGAGCAGTTCTTC. Looking up the rest from reference TRBV11-3 and TRBJ2-1 gives the full variable domain: EAGVVQSPRYKIIEKKQPVAFWCNPISGHNTLYWYLQNLGQGPELLIRYENEEAVDDSQLPKDRFSAERLKGVDSTLKIQPAELGDSAVYLCASSNNAGSSYNEQFFGPGTRLTVL.

The V and J genes are TRBV28 and TRBJ2-3; possibly TRBD1 for D (6 bases). This CDR3 is built from 14 residues. The V end lost 6 bases, the J end lost 6 bases, and 16 bases lay between the germline ends. Germline V gene sequence: CDR1 MDHEN, CDR2 SYDVKM. CDR3 loop: CASSPGQSGDTQYF. CDR3 coding DNA: TGTGCCAGCAGCCCCGGACAGAGTGGGGATACGCAGTATTTT.

The chain carries TRBV9 and TRBJ2-3; 7 nucleotides agree with TRBD2. This CDR3 region has 16 residues. Germline CDR1 reads SGDLS; CDR2 reads YYNGEE. After removal of 1 base from V and 4 bases from J, the junction contained 9 bases not matched to a gene. DNA of the CDR3: TGTGCCAGCAGCGTATACGGGGGAGGGTGGGCAGATACGCAGTATTTT. Its protein product is CASSVYGGGWADTQYF.

As DNA, the CDR3 is TGTGCCAGCAGCTTATCCCGGACTAGCGGCTACGAGCAGTACTTC. This encodes CASSLSRTSGYEQYF. This rearrangement joins TRBV7-2 to TRBJ2-7; 10 positions match TRBD2. J lost 3 bases, V lost 2 bases, and 4 bases had no gene match. Germline V gene lookup returns CDR1 SGHTA and CDR2 FQGNSA. The CDR3 consists of 15 residues.

This chain links TRBV6-4 with TRBJ1-6, with D hard to call. The CDR3 runs to 15 residues. Per the germline V gene, CDR1 is MRHNA and CDR2 is SNTAGT. Trimming took off 4 bases at V and 7 bases at J, with 14 bases between the two ends. The CDR3 region is CASSANPAGNSPLHF. CDR3 sequence (DNA): TGTGCCAGCAGTGCCAACCCGGCGGGGAATTCACCCCTCCACTTT.